A selection of T cell receptor beta chains follows, all from one sample in a study of human T cells and chemical hapten exposure. TCRdb used MiXCR to reprocess the reads, holding one entry per CDR3 protein. The profile shows roughly 120,000 distinct CDR3 sequences, 8% to 9.5% of them singletons. The specimen sequenced was whole blood. The receptors stem from a human donor in good health. Some clones in this sample may be carry-over from other donors' samples. Both conserved end residues are part of each CDR3. A D gene is named only where the DNA matches it firmly. Some rows mark clone size as missing; the rest say once, few, many or name a class of expanded clone.

V gene	D gene	clone size	J gene	CDR3 DNA	CDR3 protein
TRBV4-3	TRBD1	few	TRBJ1-2	TGCGCCAGCAGCCAAGGCGCGACAGGGGGCGGCTACACCTTC	CASSQGATGGGYTF
TRBV25-1	.	many	TRBJ1-1	TGTGCCAGCAGTGAATTGGGCAAGACTGAAGCTTTCTTT	CASSELGKTEAFF
TRBV12-5	.	few	TRBJ2-7	TGTGCTAGTGGTTTGGAGAGCGAGCAGTACTTC	CASGLESEQYF
TRBV6-1	TRBD1	few	TRBJ1-6	TGTGCCAGCATTGGCAGGGGGGACAATTCACCCCTCCACTTT	CASIGRGDNSPLHF
TRBV5-5	.	.	TRBJ2-1	TGTGCCAGCAGCTTGGGGCTAGCCGATGAAAATGAGCAGTTCTTC	CASSLGLADENEQFF
TRBV6-5	.	.	TRBJ1-4	TGTGCCAGCAGATACTTCCGGGATACTAATGAAAAACTGTTTTTT	CASRYFRDTNEKLFF
TRBV5-1	.	many	TRBJ1-1	TGCGCCAGCAGCTTGATGGGGGCGATGAACACTGAAGCTTTCTTT	CASSLMGAMNTEAFF
TRBV4-1	.	few	TRBJ2-2	TGCGCCAGCAGCCAAGATAGCACCGGGGAGCTGTTTTTT	CASSQDSTGELFF
TRBV20-1	.	many	TRBJ1-6	TGCAGTGCTAGAGATCCACAGTCTAATTCACCCCTCCACTTT	CSARDPQSNSPLHF
TRBV5-1	.	few	TRBJ2-3	TGCGCCAGCGCCGCCGGACAGTCTAGCACAGATACGCAGTATTTT	CASAAGQSSTDTQYF
TRBV11-2	.	.	TRBJ1-3	TGTGCCAGCAGCCACGAGTATGAGACCTCTGGAAACACCATATATTTT	CASSHEYETSGNTIYF
TRBV6-5	.	many	TRBJ1-2	TGTGCCAGCAGCGACAGGCGCCACTACTATGGCTACACCTTC	CASSDRRHYYGYTF
TRBV27	TRBD2	few	TRBJ2-2	TGTGCCAGCAGTTTATCGCCCGGGAGGGGCGGGGAGCTGTTTTTT	CASSLSPGRGGELFF
TRBV7-9	.	few	TRBJ1-1	TGTGCCAGCGCGAGGGAGGCCACTGAAGCTTTCTTT	CASAREATEAFF
TRBV11-3	TRBD2	.	TRBJ2-1	TGTGCCAGCAGCCCCCAAATGGGGCGGGGGAGATCTTATCGTCAGTTCTTC	CASSPQMGRGRSYRQFF
TRBV4-1	.	few	TRBJ2-1	TGCGCCAGCAGCCAACCCGGGCAGGGTGTCAGAGATGAGCAGTTCTTC	CASSQPGQGVRDEQFF
TRBV6-2/TRBV6-3	.	.	TRBJ1-1	TGTGCCAGCAGTTACTCGTTGGGTACTGCGGAAGCTTTCTTT	CASSYSLGTAEAFF
TRBV27	TRBD2	.	TRBJ2-3	TGTGCCAGTTGGGACTACTCAACAGATACGCAGTATTTT	CASWDYSTDTQYF
TRBV9	.	many	TRBJ2-1	TGTGCCAGCAGCGTAAGGGCGACCGTTTATGGCTCCTACAATGAGCAGTTCTTC	CASSVRATVYGSYNEQFF
TRBV6-5	.	.	TRBJ2-7	TGTGCCAGCAGTTACGCCGGGACACGCTCCTACGAGCAGTACTTC	CASSYAGTRSYEQYF
TRBV29-1	TRBD2	.	TRBJ2-1	TGCAGCGTTGAAGTACTAGCGGGCTACAATGAGCAGTTCTTC	CSVEVLAGYNEQFF
TRBV3-1	.	few	TRBJ2-1	TGTGCCAGCAGCCAACCCGGGACGGCATTTCAGGAGCAGTTCTTC	CASSQPGTAFQEQFF
TRBV7-9	.	many	TRBJ1-2	TGTGCCAGCAGCTTAGGCGTTCTTCCCTATGGCTACACCTTC	CASSLGVLPYGYTF
TRBV30	.	.	TRBJ1-2	TGTGCCTGGCCGGCAGGGCCGAATGGCTACACCTTC	CAWPAGPNGYTF
TRBV6-5	TRBD1	many	TRBJ1-6	TGTGCCAGCAGTTACTCGGATTCGACAGGGGGTTCTTTTACACCCCTCCACTTT	CASSYSDSTGGSFTPLHF
TRBV9	.	many	TRBJ2-2	TGTGCCAGCAGCGTAGCTCGGCGGGGGCCGAACACCGGGGAGCTGTTTTTT	CASSVARRGPNTGELFF
TRBV2	.	.	TRBJ2-7	TGTGCCAGCAGGGCCCAGGGTGGTGGGTCGAGCGAGCAGTACTTC	CASRAQGGGSSEQYF
TRBV7-9	.	many	TRBJ2-3	TGTGCCAGCCCTCCCGAGGGTGTGGCAGATACGCAGTATTTT	CASPPEGVADTQYF
TRBV5-1	.	.	TRBJ2-2	TGCGCCAGCGGCCTAAACGGCGGGGAGCTGTTTTTT	CASGLNGGELFF
TRBV3-1	TRBD1	few	TRBJ2-1	TGTGCCAGCAGCCAAGATGCAGGGGGCTTGTACAATGAGCAGTTCTTC	CASSQDAGGLYNEQFF
TRBV9	TRBD1	many	TRBJ2-7	TGTGCCAGCAGCGTCGGGACAGGGGACGAGCAGTACTTC	CASSVGTGDEQYF
TRBV6-5	TRBD2	many	TRBJ2-1	TGTGCCAGCAGTTGGCTAGCGGGAGGTAGTAGCGGGTCCTACAATGAGCAGTTCTTC	CASSWLAGGSSGSYNEQFF
TRBV5-5	TRBD1	.	TRBJ2-1	TGTGCCAGCAGCTCGCTAGGACAGGGAAAAGATGAGCAGTTCTTC	CASSSLGQGKDEQFF
TRBV10-3	.	.	TRBJ1-5	TGTGCCATCAGTCCAAAGGGGGAAGGGCAGCCCCAGCATTTT	CAISPKGEGQPQHF
TRBV5-1	.	few	TRBJ2-3	TGCGCCAGCAGCGGGCCGGGCAGGGGCACAGATACGCAGTATTTT	CASSGPGRGTDTQYF
TRBV27	.	.	TRBJ2-7	TGTGCCAGCAGTTTCGCAGGGAACTCCTACGAGCAGTACTTC	CASSFAGNSYEQYF
TRBV27	.	many	TRBJ1-6	TGTGCCAGCAGACCAGGGTTCTCACCCCTCCACTTT	CASRPGFSPLHF
TRBV29-1	.	few	TRBJ1-1	TGCAGCGGGGGGTCGGGCCCTAACACTGAAGCTTTCTTT	CSGGSGPNTEAFF